One and the same sample provided the 26 T cell receptor beta chains below, sequenced in a study of STAT5B mutations in CD4+ large granular lymphocyte leukemia. TCRdb keeps only in-frame clones here, not all; method: immunoSEQ multiplex PCR. The table lists several thousand clones, approximately 83% of them singletons, with roughly 66% in the top ten. Input material: PBMCs. The receptors originated from a woman aged 55-70 years with CD4+ T-cell large granular lymphocyte leukemia.

The chain has TRBV9 and TRBJ2-3; TRBD2 agrees at 11 bases. The CDR3 extends over 16 amino acids. With 4 bases clipped from V and 3 bases from J, the junction kept 7 bases outside the gene matches. CDR1 is SGDLS, CDR2 YYNGEE, per germline. The CDR3 region has the DNA TGTGCCAGCAGCTCCACTAGCGGGGGAAAAACAGATACGCAGTATTTT. Amino acid sequence: CASSSTSGGKTDTQYF. The variable domain in full, with the rest retrieved from reference TRBV9 and TRBJ2-3, is DSGVTQTPKHLITATGQRVTLRCSPRSGDLSVYWYQQSLDQGLQFLIQYYNGEERAKGNILERFSAQQFPDLHSELNLSSLELGDSALYFCASSSTSGGKTDTQYFGPGTRLTVL.

The V and J genes are TRBV28 and TRBJ1-6; D is uncertain. V was pared by 5 bases and J by 6 bases, with 20 bases between. CDR1 is MDHEN and CDR2 is SYDVKM in the germline V gene. This CDR3 has 17 amino acids. CDR3 sequence: CASSPAERRAGNSPLHF. In DNA, the CDR3 is TGTGCCAGCAGTCCCGCTGAGCGGAGGGCCGGTAATTCACCCCTCCACTTT. Based on the CDR3 plus reference TRBV28 and TRBJ1-6, the full variable domain is DVKVTQSSRYLVKRTGEKVFLECVQDMDHENMFWYRQDPGLGLRLIYFSYDVKMKEKGDIPEGYSVSREKKERFSLILESASTNQTSMYLCASSPAERRAGNSPLHFGNGTRLTVT.

This rearrangement joins TRBV25-1 to TRBJ1-4, with a possible D match to TRBD1 (5 bases). V lost 6 bases, J lost 8 bases, and 25 bases lay in between. Germline-derived CDR1 and CDR2 are MGHDK and SYGVNS. This CDR3 is 17 amino acids long. The CDR3 is CASSPRQTLGVREKLFF. CDR3 sequence (DNA): TGTGCCAGCAGCCCCAGACAGACCCTTGGGGTAAGGGAAAAACTGTTTTTT.

This chain links TRBV11-3 with TRBJ2-3; no firm D call. The CDR3 sequence is 15 residues long. Trimming removed 3 bases from V and 4 bases from J, with 14 bases in between. Germline V CDR1 and CDR2: SGHNT, YENEEA. The CDR3 sequence: CASSFGLDGADTQYF. As DNA, the CDR3 is TGTGCCAGCAGCTTCGGGCTAGATGGCGCAGATACGCAGTATTTT.

The chain links TRBV9 to TRBJ2-1; 9 bases fit TRBD2. The CDR3 loop spans 15 amino acids. Germline V gene lookup returns CDR1 SGDLS and CDR2 YYNGEE. The V and J ends lost 3 bases and 4 bases, in that order; junction bases with no gene match: 5. The CDR3 spells CASSGMTSGYNEQFF. The CDR3 DNA sequence: TGTGCCAGCAGCGGGATGACTAGCGGTTACAATGAGCAGTTCTTC.

V and J are TRBV19 and TRBJ1-2; the D gene is possibly TRBD1 (6 bases). Germline V lookup: CDR1 LNHDA, CDR2 SQIVND (reference sequence). Trimming pared 3 bases from V and 0 bases from J, leaving 11 bases between. This CDR3 contains 15 residues. This chain's CDR3 is CASSIRGAPNYGYTF. The DNA for the CDR3 is TGTGCCAGTAGTATCCGGGGGGCCCCTAACTATGGCTACACCTTC.

The chain combines TRBV29-1 with TRBJ1-1; 7 bases fit TRBD1. The V gene end was trimmed by 7 bases and the J gene end by 6 bases; junction bases not matched to a gene: 8. CDR1 and CDR2 (germline): SQVTM, ANQGSEA. The CDR3 covers 12 residues. DNA for the CDR3: TGCAGCGCCAGGGGACAGATTGCTGAAGCTTTCTTT. This translates into CSARGQIAEAFF.

V and J are TRBV4-3 and TRBJ1-3, with unresolved D. The CDR3 contains 16 residues. Germline CDR1 reads LGHNA; CDR2 reads YSLEER. V was clipped by 0 bases and J by 0 bases, with 9 bases between them. The CDR3 loop reads CASSQEHTSSGNTIYF. CDR3 nucleotides: TGCGCCAGCAGCCAAGAACACACGAGCTCTGGAAACACCATATATTTT.

The rearrangement uses TRBV5-6 and TRBJ2-4, with 7 bases that match TRBD2. Germline V CDR1 and CDR2: SGHDT, YYEEEE. The CDR3 totals 14 residues. V lost 0 bases, J lost 5 bases, and 2 bases stayed unmatched. CDR3 residues: CASSLGLAENIQYF. The CDR3 DNA reads as TGTGCCAGCAGCTTGGGCCTAGCGGAAAACATTCAGTACTTC.

V is TRBV7-6 and J is TRBJ2-7, with TRBD1 matching 7 bases. After removal of 1 base from V and 3 bases from J, the junction contained 6 bases not matched to a gene. The germline V gene encodes CDR1 SGHVS and CDR2 FNYEAQ. The CDR3 contains 15 residues. In nucleotides, the CDR3 is TGTGCCAGCAGCTTAGGGACAGGTCACCACTACGAGCAGTACTTC. Translated: CASSLGTGHHYEQYF.

This chain uses TRBV28 with TRBJ2-3; 7 positions agree with TRBD2. Germline trimming cut 7 bases from V and 0 bases from J; bases unmatched to any gene: 16. This CDR3 spans 18 amino acids. Germline V CDR1 and CDR2: MDHEN, SYDVKM. The CDR3, as DNA: TGTGCCAGCATCGCAACCCCGGGAACTAGCGCTAGCACAGATACGCAGTATTTT. This codes for CASIATPGTSASTDTQYF.

The rearrangement links TRBV29-1 to TRBJ1-1; possible D gene TRBD1, 6 bases. Germline CDR1 reads SQVTM; CDR2 reads ANQGSEA. The CDR3 totals 14 residues. V gave up 8 bases and J gave up 5 bases, with 21 bases separating them. CDR3 protein: CSLTLSQQGTEAFF. The DNA of the CDR3 is TGCAGCCTTACCCTCTCCCAGCAGGGGACTGAAGCTTTCTTT.

The chain is built from TRBV7-2 and TRBJ1-4, with a possible D match to TRBD1 (6 bases). Trimming pared 3 bases from V and 10 bases from J, leaving 18 bases between. The CDR3 consists of 15 residues. The V gene's germline CDR1 is SGHTA and CDR2 FQGNSA. The CDR3 region has the DNA TGTGCCAGCAGCTTCGGCGGACCTAAGGGGGGAAAACTGTTTTTT. It is translated as CASSFGGPKGGKLFF.

The chain combines TRBV13 with TRBJ2-7; D perhaps matches TRBD2 (5 bases). Germline lookup yields CDR1 PRHDT and CDR2 FYEKMQ (reference sequence). This CDR3 has 14 amino acids. V was trimmed by 1 base and J by 2 bases, leaving 9 bases between them. CDR3 loop: CASSLVLEPYEQYF. The CDR3 DNA follows: TGTGCCAGCAGCTTAGTACTAGAGCCCTACGAGCAGTACTTC.

The rearrangement uses TRBV5-5 and TRBJ2-7, with TRBD2 matching 7 bases. The CDR3 runs to 16 residues. Germline CDR1 reads SGHKS; CDR2 reads YYEKEE (reference sequence). The J segment lost 0 bases and the V segment lost 4 bases, leaving 10 bases of the junction unmatched. The CDR3 reads CASSPNQRGDSYEQYF. The CDR3 DNA reads TGTGCCAGCAGCCCCAACCAGCGGGGCGACTCCTACGAGCAGTACTTC.

The J gene is TRBJ2-4, the V gene TRBV28, with 11 bases identical to TRBD1. Germline-derived CDR1 and CDR2 are MDHEN and SYDVKM. The CDR3 totals 21 residues. J lost 0 bases, V lost 4 bases, and 17 bases had no gene match. DNA of the CDR3: TGTGCCAGCAGTTCAGCCCACCTCCGAGGGACAGGGGGATTAGCCAAAAACATTCAGTACTTC. It translates to CASSSAHLRGTGGLAKNIQYF.

The V call is TRBV5-6, the J call TRBJ1-2, with TRBD1 matching 8 bases. The CDR3 runs to 15 residues. Trimming took 3 bases from V and 3 from J; bases not matched to a gene: 7. Looked up from germline, CDR1 is SGHDT and CDR2 is YYEEEE. In nucleotides, the CDR3 is TGTGCCAGCAGCTACACAGGGGGGTATGACTATGGCTACACCTTC. It specifies CASSYTGGYDYGYTF.

This clone has just one count. CDR3 DNA: TGTGCCAGCAGCGTAGAAGCGATCACTACCTACTACGAGCAGTACTTC. Its translation: CASSVEAITTYYEQYF. This chain connects TRBV9 to TRBJ2-7; D remains unclear. The CDR3 runs 16 residues. Trimming removed 0 bases at V and 3 bases at J, with 16 bases between. Germline lookup yields CDR1 SGDLS and CDR2 YYNGEE.

This chain uses TRBV4-1 with TRBJ2-7; perhaps TRBD2 as D (5 bases). This CDR3 spans 13 amino acids. Germline V lookup: CDR1 MGHRA, CDR2 YSYEKL. Trimming pared 4 bases from V and 4 bases from J, leaving 11 bases between. This CDR3 is CASSLGRGYEQYF. The CDR3 bases are TGCGCCAGCAGCCTGGGTCGGGGTTACGAGCAGTACTTC.

The chain joins TRBV4-1 to TRBJ1-1; 9 bases are shared with TRBD1. Germline-derived CDR1 and CDR2 are MGHRA and YSYEKL. The junction had 9 bases not matched to a gene; V was cut back by 4 bases and J by 0 bases. The CDR3 has 17 residues. CDR3 bases: TGCGCCAGCAGCCCAACTGGACAGGGGATGATGAACACTGAAGCTTTCTTT. It yields the protein CASSPTGQGMMNTEAFF.

This clone has only one observation. The chain combines TRBV6-1 with TRBJ2-3; D not resolved. The CDR3 spans 14 residues. The V gene lost 1 base and the J gene lost 2 bases, with 7 bases spanning the gap. CDR1 is MNHNS, CDR2 SASEGT, per germline. The CDR3: CASSEVSSTDTQYF. The CDR3 DNA follows: TGTGCCAGCAGTGAAGTCTCCTCCACAGATACGCAGTATTTT.

CDR3 sequence (DNA): TGTGCTTCGACAAACTCCTACGAGCAGTACTTC. It yields the protein CASTNSYEQYF. The rearrangement uses TRBV19 and TRBJ2-7; D call uncertain. CDR3 size: 11 residues. Germline CDR1 reads LNHDA; CDR2 reads SQIVND (reference sequence).

The chain links TRBV29-1 to TRBJ2-7; 9 positions match TRBD1. V dropped 4 bases and J dropped 7; count of bases not matched to a gene: 8. In germline, CDR1 is SQVTM, CDR2 ANQGSEA. This CDR3 has 13 amino acids. CDR3 sequence reads: CSVVLQGAVEQYF. As DNA, the CDR3 is TGCAGCGTTGTCCTACAGGGGGCAGTGGAGCAGTACTTC.

This chain uses TRBV15 with TRBJ2-2; no definite D call. Trimming took off 5 bases at V and 4 bases at J, with 5 bases between the two ends. This CDR3 comprises 12 residues. Germline V lookup: CDR1 LNHNV, CDR2 YYDKDF (reference sequence). As DNA, the CDR3 is TGTGCCACCAGCCCCCTCACCGGGGAGCTGTTTTTT. Translation: CATSPLTGELFF.

J is TRBJ2-1 and V is TRBV29-1; maybe TRBD2 (6 bases). Deletions cut 4 bases from V and 6 bases from J, with 7 bases between. The CDR3 consists of 11 residues. Germline V CDR1 and CDR2: SQVTM, ANQGSEA. CDR3 in DNA: TGCAGCGTTGCCGGGGGCAATGAGCAGTTCTTC. It codes for CSVAGGNEQFF.

The chain is built from TRBV27 and TRBJ1-2; D call uncertain. Germline CDR1 is MNHEY and CDR2 is SMNVEV (reference sequence). V was cut by 3 bases and J by 8 bases, with 10 bases left in between. This CDR3 has 12 residues. CDR3 nucleotides: TGTGCCAGCAGTTTCAGCGGCCAGGGCTACACCTTC. Translation: CASSFSGQGYTF.